This TCR beta chain emerged from a study of cytomegalovirus exposure and HLA in healthy donors. Trimming removed 6 bases at V and 5 bases at J, with 10 bases between. This CDR3 is built from 13 residues. Per germline, CDR1 SNHLY and CDR2 FYNNEI. Here immunoSEQ multiplex PCR was the method, and the copy in TCRdb shows in-frame clones only, minus some. The sample records some 130,000 clones, 80% to 90% being singletons. The sample comprised PBMCs. The TCR comes from a man between 18 and 29 years old in good health and CMV-seronegative. The rearrangement joins TRBV2 to TRBJ2-2; TRBD2 is a possible D gene (5 bases). The CDR3 spells CASSPSGTGELFF. CDR3 sequence (DNA): TGTGCCAGCAGCCCCTCGGGAACCGGGGAGCTGTTTTTT. Full variable domain (remainder filled in from reference TRBV2 and TRBJ2-2): EPEVTQTPSHQVTQMGQEVILRCVPISNHLYFYWYRQILGQKVEFLVSFYNNEISEKSEIFDDQFSVERPDGSNFTLKIRSTKLEDSAMYFCASSPSGTGELFFGEGSRLTVL.